This T cell receptor (beta chain) stems from a study of blood T cells in healthy people across ages. In the study overall: When template switching was applied, about one barcoded beta molecule was captured per two T cells.

PCR was performed a second time for about 7 to 11 cycles using a sample-barcoded 5' primer and a J-beta primer mix. TCRdb redid the calling of the 5' RACE reads with MiXCR, one entry per CDR3 protein. This table has 1.5 million to 2 million distinct CDR3 sequences, less than 50% appearing once. The CDR3 totals 16 residues. Sequenced input: blood. This TCR came from a woman aged 35 to 49 in good health. The V and J genes are TRBV21-1 and TRBJ2-4; the table's D call, TRBD2, has no DNA check behind it. TRBV21-1 is marked as a pseudogene. CDR3 residues: CASSNGTAQAKNIQYF. The CDR3 region has the DNA TGTGCCAGCAGCAATGGGACGGCGCAAGCCAAAAACATTCAGTACTTC.